This T cell receptor beta chain stems from a study of blood T cell repertoires in COVID-19. Across the study: The United States, Italy and Spain provided the acute and convalescent COVID-19 samples.

The study recruited people aged roughly 18 to 100 years across about two dozen US areas. Symptom resolution, clearance, or two negative PCRs marked the recovered donors of Cohort 3. Under the authors' procedure: Estimates of nucleated cell counts were drawn from the amplification of reference gene primers. Only in-frame clones appear in the TCRdb table, and some are missing; sequencing was by immunoSEQ multiplex PCR. Clonal size and the V and J genes are those of that table, whereas D and trimming came from the DNA. The table has more than 200,000 clones, about nine tenths seen once; the top ten hold about 1.9%. The ends were cut back, 1 base at V and 8 bases at J, with 6 bases in the middle. Germline lookup yields CDR1 SEHNR and CDR2 FQNEAQ (reference sequence). CDR3 length: 12 amino acids.

The chain uses TRBV7-9 and TRBJ1-3; a possible D gene is TRBD1 (5 bases). Sequencing was carried out using PBMCs or T cells enriched from blood (not recorded which). This TCR was recovered from a woman aged 18-29 years who had recovered from COVID-19. The CDR3 sequence is CASSLEGDTIYF. In nucleotides, the CDR3 is TGTGCCAGCAGCTTAGAAGGGGACACCATATATTTT.